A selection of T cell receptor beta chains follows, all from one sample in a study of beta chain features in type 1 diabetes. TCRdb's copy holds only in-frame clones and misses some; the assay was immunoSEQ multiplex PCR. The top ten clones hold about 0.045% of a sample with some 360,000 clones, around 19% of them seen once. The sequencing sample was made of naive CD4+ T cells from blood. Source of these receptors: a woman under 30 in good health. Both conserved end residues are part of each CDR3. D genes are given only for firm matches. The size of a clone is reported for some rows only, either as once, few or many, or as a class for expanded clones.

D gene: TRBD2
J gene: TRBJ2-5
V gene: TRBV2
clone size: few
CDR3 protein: CASSLLASPETQYF
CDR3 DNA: TGTGCCAGCAGTCTACTAGCGTCTCCAGAGACCCAGTACTTC

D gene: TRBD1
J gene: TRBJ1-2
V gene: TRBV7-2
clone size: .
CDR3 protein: CASSPGQENGYTF
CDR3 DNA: TGTGCCAGCAGCCCGGGACAGGAAAATGGCTACACCTTC

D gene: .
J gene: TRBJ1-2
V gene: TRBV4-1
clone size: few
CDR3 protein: CASSQGQLTNYGYTF
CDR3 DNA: TGCGCCAGCAGCCAAGGGCAACTAACTAACTATGGCTACACCTTC

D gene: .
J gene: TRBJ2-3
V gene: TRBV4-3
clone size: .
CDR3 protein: CASSPGRDRITDTQYF
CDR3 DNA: TGCGCCAGCAGCCCAGGGCGAGACCGCATCACAGATACGCAGTATTTT

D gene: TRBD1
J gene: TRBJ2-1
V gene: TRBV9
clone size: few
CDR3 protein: CASSVGQGEGNEQFF
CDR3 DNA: TGTGCCAGCAGCGTAGGACAGGGGGAAGGGAATGAGCAGTTCTTC

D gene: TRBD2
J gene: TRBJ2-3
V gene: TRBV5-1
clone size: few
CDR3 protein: CASSFGLETDTQYF
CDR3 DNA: TGCGCCAGCAGCTTCGGACTAGAGACAGATACGCAGTATTTT

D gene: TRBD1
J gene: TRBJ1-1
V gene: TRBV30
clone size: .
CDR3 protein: CAWTSPGTGGTEAFF
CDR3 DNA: TGTGCCTGGACCTCCCCCGGGACAGGGGGCACTGAAGCTTTCTTT

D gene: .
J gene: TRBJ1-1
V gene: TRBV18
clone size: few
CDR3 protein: CASSGDRTNTEAFF
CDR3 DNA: TGTGCCAGCTCCGGCGACAGGACGAACACTGAAGCTTTCTTT

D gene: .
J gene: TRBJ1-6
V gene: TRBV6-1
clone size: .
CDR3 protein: CASSDEGLNSPLHF
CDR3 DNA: TGTGCCAGCAGTGACGAGGGCCTAAATTCACCCCTCCACTTT

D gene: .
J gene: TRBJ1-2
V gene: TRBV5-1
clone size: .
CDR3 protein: CASSLNGANYGYTF
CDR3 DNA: TGCGCCAGCAGCTTGAACGGAGCTAACTATGGCTACACCTTC

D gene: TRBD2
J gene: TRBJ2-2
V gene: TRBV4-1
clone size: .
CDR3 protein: CASSQASGIPGELFF
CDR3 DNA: TGCGCCAGCAGCCAGGCCAGCGGGATCCCCGGGGAGCTGTTTTTT

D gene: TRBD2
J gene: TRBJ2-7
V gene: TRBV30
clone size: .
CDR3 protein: CAWSVGGVYEQYF
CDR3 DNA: TGTGCCTGGAGTGTGGGGGGGGTCTACGAGCAGTACTTC

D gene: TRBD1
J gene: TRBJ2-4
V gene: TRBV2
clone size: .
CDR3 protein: CASSAERGQGVIQYF
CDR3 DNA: TGTGCCAGCAGTGCCGAACGAGGACAGGGGGTTATTCAGTACTTC

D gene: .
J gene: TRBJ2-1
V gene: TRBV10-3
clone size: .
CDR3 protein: CAISPTRGGYNEQFF
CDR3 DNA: TGTGCCATCAGCCCTACTAGAGGTGGCTACAATGAGCAGTTCTTC

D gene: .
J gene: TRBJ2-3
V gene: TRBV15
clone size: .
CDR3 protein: CATSRGGGTDTQYF
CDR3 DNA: TGTGCCACCAGCAGGGGAGGGGGGACAGATACGCAGTATTTT

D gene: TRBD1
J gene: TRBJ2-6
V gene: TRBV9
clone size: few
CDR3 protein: CASSLGQGGANVLTF
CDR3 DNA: TGTGCCAGCAGCCTTGGACAGGGTGGGGCCAACGTCCTGACTTTC

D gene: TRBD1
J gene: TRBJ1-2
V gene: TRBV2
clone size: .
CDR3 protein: CASQRDSVNYGYTF
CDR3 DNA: TGTGCCTCCCAAAGGGACAGCGTAAACTATGGCTACACCTTC

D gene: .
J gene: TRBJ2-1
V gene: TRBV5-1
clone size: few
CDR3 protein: CASSPTDLSYNEQFF
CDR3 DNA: TGCGCCAGCAGCCCGACAGACCTCTCCTACAATGAGCAGTTCTTC

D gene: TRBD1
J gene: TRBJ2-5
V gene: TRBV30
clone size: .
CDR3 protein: CACSTGGRETQYF
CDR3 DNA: TGTGCCTGTTCTACAGGGGGAAGGGAGACCCAGTACTTC

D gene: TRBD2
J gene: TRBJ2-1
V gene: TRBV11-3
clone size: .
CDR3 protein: CASSLSGGENEQFF
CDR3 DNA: TGTGCCAGCAGCTTGTCTGGGGGGGAAAATGAGCAGTTCTTC

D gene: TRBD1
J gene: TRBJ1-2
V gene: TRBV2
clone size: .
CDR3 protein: CASSGGTGQYGYTF
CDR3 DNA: TGTGCCAGCAGTGGGGGGACAGGGCAGTATGGCTACACCTTC

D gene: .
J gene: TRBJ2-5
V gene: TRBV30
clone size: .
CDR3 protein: CAWSATLQETQYF
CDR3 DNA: TGTGCCTGGAGTGCGACACTGCAAGAGACCCAGTACTTC

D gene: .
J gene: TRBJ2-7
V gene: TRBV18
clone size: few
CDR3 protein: CASSPLIEQYF
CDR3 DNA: TGTGCCAGCTCACCACTCATCGAGCAGTACTTC

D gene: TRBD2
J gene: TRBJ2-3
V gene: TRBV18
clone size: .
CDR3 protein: CASSPGGTSTDTQYF
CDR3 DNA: TGTGCCAGCTCACCCGGGGGGACCAGCACAGATACGCAGTATTTT

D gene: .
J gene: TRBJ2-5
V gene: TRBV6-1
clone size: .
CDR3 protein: CASRLAGEETQYF
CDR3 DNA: TGTGCCAGCCGCTTGGCAGGTGAAGAGACCCAGTACTTC

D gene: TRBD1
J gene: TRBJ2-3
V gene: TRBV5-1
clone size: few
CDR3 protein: CASSQGQSTDTQYF
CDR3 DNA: TGCGCCAGCAGCCAGGGACAGAGCACAGATACGCAGTATTTT

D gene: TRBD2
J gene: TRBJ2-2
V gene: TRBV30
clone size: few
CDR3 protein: CACPPKAGGPNTGELFF
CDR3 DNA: TGTGCCTGTCCCCCCAAAGCGGGAGGGCCGAACACCGGGGAGCTGTTTTTT

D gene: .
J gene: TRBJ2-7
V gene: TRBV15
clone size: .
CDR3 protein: CATSSPSTGEGQQYF
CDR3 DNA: TGTGCCACCAGCAGCCCCTCGACAGGGGAGGGACAGCAGTACTTC

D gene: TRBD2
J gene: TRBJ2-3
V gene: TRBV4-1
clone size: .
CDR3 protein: CASSLAAGVQDTQYF
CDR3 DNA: TGCGCCAGCAGCTTAGCCGCGGGGGTGCAAGATACGCAGTATTTT

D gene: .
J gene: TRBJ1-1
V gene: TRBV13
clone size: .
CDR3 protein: CASSQGSLAFF
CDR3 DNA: TGTGCCAGCAGCCAGGGGAGTTTAGCTTTCTTT

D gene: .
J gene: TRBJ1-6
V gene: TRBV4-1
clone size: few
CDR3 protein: CASSQDRDYSPLHF
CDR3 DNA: TGCGCCAGCAGCCAAGACAGGGATTACTCACCCCTCCACTTT

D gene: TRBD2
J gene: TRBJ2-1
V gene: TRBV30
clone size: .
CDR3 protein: CAWSRPGTSGYNEQFF
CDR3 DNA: TGTGCCTGGAGCCGACCCGGGACTAGCGGTTACAATGAGCAGTTCTTC

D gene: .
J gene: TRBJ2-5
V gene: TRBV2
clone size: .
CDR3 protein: CASSELNRETQYF
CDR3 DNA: TGTGCCAGCAGTGAACTGAACCGGGAGACCCAGTACTTC

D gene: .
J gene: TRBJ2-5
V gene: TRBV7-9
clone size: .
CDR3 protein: CASSSVSETQYF
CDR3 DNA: TGTGCCAGCAGCTCTGTATCTGAGACCCAGTACTTC

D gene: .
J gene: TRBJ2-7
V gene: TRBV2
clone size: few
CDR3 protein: CASRVLAYEQYF
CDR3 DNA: TGTGCCAGCAGGGTCCTAGCTTACGAGCAGTACTTC

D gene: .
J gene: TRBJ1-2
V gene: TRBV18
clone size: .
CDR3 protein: CASSPGGAQYGYTF
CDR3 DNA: TGTGCCAGCTCACCGGGGGGAGCTCAGTATGGCTACACCTTC

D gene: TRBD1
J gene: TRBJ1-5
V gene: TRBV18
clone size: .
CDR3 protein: CASSKQGPYSNQPQHF
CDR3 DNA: TGTGCCAGCTCAAAACAGGGGCCCTATAGCAATCAGCCCCAGCATTTT

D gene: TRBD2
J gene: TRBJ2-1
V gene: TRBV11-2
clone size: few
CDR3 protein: CASSSGTRANEQFF
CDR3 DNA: TGTGCCAGCAGCTCAGGGACTAGGGCCAATGAGCAGTTCTTC

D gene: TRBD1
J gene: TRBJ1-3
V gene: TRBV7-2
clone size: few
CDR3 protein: CASSPDRGTEHRYF
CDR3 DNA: TGTGCCAGCAGCCCGGACAGGGGGACAGAACACCGATATTTT

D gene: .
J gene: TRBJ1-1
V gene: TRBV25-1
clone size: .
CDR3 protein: CASSDDSMNTEAFF
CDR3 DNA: TGTGCCAGCAGTGACGACAGTATGAACACTGAAGCTTTCTTT

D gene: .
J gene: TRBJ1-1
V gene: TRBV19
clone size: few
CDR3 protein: CASSKPVMNTEAFF
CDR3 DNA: TGTGCCAGTAGTAAGCCGGTTATGAACACTGAAGCTTTCTTT

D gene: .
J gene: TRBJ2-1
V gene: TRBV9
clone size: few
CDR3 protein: CASSALTDEQFF
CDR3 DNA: TGTGCCAGCAGCGCCTTAACGGATGAGCAGTTCTTC

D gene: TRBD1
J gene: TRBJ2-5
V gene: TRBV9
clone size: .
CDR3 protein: CASRLQGAHLQETQYF
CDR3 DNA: TGTGCCAGCAGACTACAGGGGGCCCACCTCCAAGAGACCCAGTACTTC

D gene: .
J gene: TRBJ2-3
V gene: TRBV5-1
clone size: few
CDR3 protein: CASSHGSATDTQYF
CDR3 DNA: TGCGCCAGCAGCCACGGGAGTGCGACAGATACGCAGTATTTT

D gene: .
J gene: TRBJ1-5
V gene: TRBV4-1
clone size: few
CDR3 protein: CASSQGLPRGISQPQHF
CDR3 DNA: TGCGCCAGCAGCCAAGGGTTACCGCGGGGTATCAGTCAGCCCCAGCATTTT

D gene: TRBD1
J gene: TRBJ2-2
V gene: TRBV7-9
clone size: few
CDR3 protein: CASSPWTGSGPSGELFF
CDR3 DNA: TGTGCCAGCAGCCCCTGGACAGGGTCGGGGCCATCCGGGGAGCTGTTTTTT

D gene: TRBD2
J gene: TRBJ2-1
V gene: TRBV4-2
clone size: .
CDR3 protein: CASSQTVAGGWQFF
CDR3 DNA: TGTGCCAGCAGCCAAACGGTAGCGGGAGGCTGGCAGTTCTTC

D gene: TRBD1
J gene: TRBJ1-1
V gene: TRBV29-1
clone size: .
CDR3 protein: CSVEAQGARTEAFF
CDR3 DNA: TGCAGCGTTGAAGCACAGGGGGCGCGGACTGAAGCTTTCTTT